The rows below give T cell receptor beta chains drawn from one sample of a study of CD8 T cells in ankylosing spondylitis. TCRdb used MiXCR to reprocess the 5' RACE reads, holding one entry per CDR3 protein. This table holds some 800,000 distinct CDR3 sequences, around 11% found once. Sequencing used blood, either unsorted or a sorted T cell fraction (not recorded which). The receptors shown here come from a male donor with ankylosing spondylitis. Both conserved end residues are part of each CDR3. The D gene is left open where the match is weak. The size of a clone is reported for some rows only, either as once, few or many, or as a class for expanded clones.

j_call v_call d_call clone_size cdr3_nt cdr3_aa
TRBJ2-1 TRBV10-3 NA NA TGTGCCATCAGTGAGAGGTTGGCGGGCCTAGCTAACAATGAGCAGTTCTTC CAISERLAGLANNEQFF
TRBJ1-2 TRBV20-1 NA NA TGCAGTGCTAGAGATAGGAGGGTTTCTGGCTACACCTTC CSARDRRVSGYTF
TRBJ2-5 TRBV5-1 NA few TGCGCCAGCAGCTCCGGGGGTTCCTTCAATCAAGAGACCCAGTACTTC CASSSGGSFNQETQYF
TRBJ2-7 TRBV5-1 NA few TGCGCCAGCAGCCTGGACAGTGGGGATTACGAGCAGTACTTC CASSLDSGDYEQYF
TRBJ2-3 TRBV27 NA many TGTGCCAGCAGCACCATTGGCACAGATACGCAGTATTTT CASSTIGTDTQYF
TRBJ1-6 TRBV5-1 NA NA TGCGCCAGCAGCTTGGTCAGGGGATCACCCCTCCACTTT CASSLVRGSPLHF
TRBJ2-1 TRBV4-2 NA many TGTGCCAGCAGCCAAGTCTTATCTCGGCATGAGCAGTTCTTC CASSQVLSRHEQFF
TRBJ2-2 TRBV12-3/TRBV12-4 NA many TGTGCCAGCAGCCAGATGTGGACCGGGGAGCTGTTTTTT CASSQMWTGELFF
TRBJ1-6 TRBV7-2 NA NA TGTGCCAGCAGCCTCCGGGCCGATAGACGTTCACCCCTCCACTTT CASSLRADRRSPLHF
TRBJ1-5 TRBV4-2 TRBD1 NA TGTGCCAGCAGCCAAGCAGACAGGGGTGAGAGGCAGCCCCAGCATTTT CASSQADRGERQPQHF
TRBJ2-1 TRBV27 TRBD2 NA TGTGCCATCAGACGGGGGGACTCCTACAATGAGCAGTTCTTC CAIRRGDSYNEQFF
TRBJ2-7 TRBV7-2 TRBD2 NA TGTGCCAGCAGCTTAATGCGGGAGGCCTACGAGCAGTACTTC CASSLMREAYEQYF
TRBJ2-7 TRBV5-1 TRBD1 NA TGCGCCAGCGGACAGGGTCGAGGCGAGCAGTACTTC CASGQGRGEQYF
TRBJ2-2 TRBV12-3/TRBV12-4 NA many TGTGCCAGCAAAAGGGGCACTACCACCGGGGAGCTGTTTTTT CASKRGTTTGELFF
TRBJ2-1 TRBV5-4 TRBD1 few TGTGCCAGCAGCTCGCCGGGGACAGCCAATGAGCAGTTCTTC CASSSPGTANEQFF
TRBJ2-4 TRBV12-3/TRBV12-4 NA NA TGTGCCAGCAGCCGACAGACGTTAGCCAAAAACATTCAGTACTTC CASSRQTLAKNIQYF
TRBJ1-2 TRBV4-3 NA NA TGCGCCAGCAGCCGGGTCGGACGAGGAATTGGGTACACCTTC CASSRVGRGIGYTF
TRBJ2-1 TRBV7-2 TRBD2 NA TGTGCCAGCAGCCGCCCGGGAGGACTCCACAATGAGCAGTTCTTC CASSRPGGLHNEQFF
TRBJ2-2 TRBV7-6 NA NA TGTGCCAGCAGGAGAAGAAGTCAGACCGGGGAGCTGTTTTTT CASRRRSQTGELFF
TRBJ2-2 TRBV29-1 TRBD2 NA TGCAGCGTTGCGGGGGAGGGGACCGGGGAGCTGTTTTTT CSVAGEGTGELFF
TRBJ2-5 TRBV7-6 NA NA TGTGCCAGCAGCCTATATCAAGGGAATCAAGAGACCCAGTACTTC CASSLYQGNQETQYF
TRBJ1-5 TRBV7-2 TRBD1 few TGTGCCAGCAGCGCACGACAGGGTGGGCAGCCCCAGCATTTT CASSARQGGQPQHF
TRBJ2-7 TRBV20-1 NA NA TGCAGTGCTAGAGTGAAGAGTGGGACCTACGAGCAGTACTTC CSARVKSGTYEQYF
TRBJ2-7 TRBV12-3/TRBV12-4 NA many TGTGCCAGCAGTTTACGACGACTTCGTTCCTACGAGCAGTACTTC CASSLRRLRSYEQYF
TRBJ2-7 TRBV20-1 NA NA TGCAGTGCTACTCAGGGGCCGTCCACCTACGAGCAGTACTTC CSATQGPSTYEQYF
TRBJ2-5 TRBV25-1 TRBD1 NA TGTGCCAGCAGTGATCCCCAGGGGGCGGCAGAGACCCAGTACTTC CASSDPQGAAETQYF
TRBJ2-3 TRBV20-1 NA few TGCAGTGCTAGAGAAGGGGGTAGGGATACGCAGTATTTT CSAREGGRDTQYF
TRBJ2-5 TRBV29-1 TRBD2 many TGCAGCGTCCTTCCACTAGCGGGAGGAAGGGAGACCCAGTACTTC CSVLPLAGGRETQYF
TRBJ2-3 TRBV10-3 TRBD2 few TGTGCCATCGGTTGGCGGGAGGGCACCTCGGGCACAGATACGCAGTATTTT CAIGWREGTSGTDTQYF
TRBJ2-3 TRBV20-1 NA few TGCAGTGCTAGAGATTCCCCAGAAGATACGCAGTATTTT CSARDSPEDTQYF
TRBJ2-1 TRBV5-1 NA few TGCGCCAGCAGCTTGGGGTCCGAGTCCTACAATGAGCAGTTCTTC CASSLGSESYNEQFF
TRBJ2-7 TRBV20-1 TRBD2 NA TGCAGTGCTAGGCTAACAGGGGGACTAGCGGGGGTCTACGAGCAGTACTTC CSARLTGGLAGVYEQYF
TRBJ2-3 TRBV4-3 NA NA TGCGCCAGCAGCCAAGAATGGTCTCACCTAGGTGCAGATACGCAGTATTTT CASSQEWSHLGADTQYF
TRBJ2-5 TRBV20-1 NA many TGCAGTGCTAGAGATCTCCCGGCTAGCCGACGACAAGAGACCCAGTACTTC CSARDLPASRRQETQYF
TRBJ1-2 TRBV6-1 TRBD1 many TGTGCCAGCCGAAGGGGGCAGGGTTATGGCTACACCTTC CASRRGQGYGYTF
TRBJ1-1 TRBV28 NA NA TGTGCCAGCAGTTTGGGGGCGCGGGACACTGAAGCTTTCTTT CASSLGARDTEAFF
TRBJ2-3 TRBV29-1 TRBD2 many TGCAGCGCGGGACTAGCGGGAGGAACAGATACGCAGTATTTT CSAGLAGGTDTQYF
TRBJ2-7 TRBV7-9 TRBD2 many TGTGCCAGCAGCTTAACTGGCGGGAGGAGGTACGAGCAGTACTTC CASSLTGGRRYEQYF
TRBJ1-2 TRBV11-2 NA NA TGTGCCAGCAGCTTCCGGGACATCACCTATGGCTACACCTTC CASSFRDITYGYTF